This T cell receptor (beta chain) was captured by sequencing in a study of spatial heterogeneity in lung cancer. Looking at the study overall: Patients with untreated early-stage non-small cell lung cancer, numbering around 72, were the donors.

Only one count was recorded for this clonotype. Relative to the germline gene, one junction end is altered; a read error may explain this. Described time point: blood at routine non-recurrence follow-up after resection. Frozen PBMC, nontumor lung or tumor provided whole RNA, which was sequenced unsorted. CDR1 and CDR2 from the germline V gene are SGHTA and FQGNSA. CDR3 length: 14 residues. Unique molecular identifiers, one per molecule, were present on every TCR cDNA molecule. TCRdb ran MiXCR on the 5' RACE reads and lists one entry per CDR3 protein. The sample consists of tens of thousands of distinct CDR3 sequences, roughly a tenth of them appearing once.

The starting material was PBMCs, obtained at follow-up. This TCR was recovered from a male donor with early-stage non-small cell lung cancer. The V call is TRBV7-2, the J call TRBJ2-7, with D possibly being TRBD1 (5 bases). In DNA form, the CDR3 reads TGTGCCAGCAGCCGGAATCTGGGGCCCTTTGAGCAGCACTTC. This encodes CASSRNLGPFEQHF. Full variable domain (rest looked up from reference TRBV7-2 and TRBJ2-7): GAGVSQSPSNKVTEKGKDVELRCDPISGHTALYWYRQSLGQGLEFLIYFQGNSAPDKSGLPSDRFSAERTGGSVSTLTIQRTQQEDSAVYLCASSRNLGPFEQHFGPGTRLTVT.